This T cell receptor beta chain stems from a study of blood T cell repertoires in COVID-19. Overall study context: Sources were T cells, B-cell-depleted T cells, or PBMCs; the material itself was cDNA or gDNA.

Per the study methods: Reference gene primers were amplified, and this amplification served to estimate nucleated cell counts. Here immunoSEQ multiplex PCR was the method, and the copy in TCRdb shows in-frame clones only, minus some. V and J calls and clone size follow that table, whereas D and trimming were derived from the DNA. The data hold 180,000 or so clones, with roughly 85% observed a single time. V trimming: 0 bases; J trimming: 2 bases; junction bases outside the gene matches: 12. CDR3 size: 19 residues. Germline V gene sequence: CDR1 KGHDR, CDR2 SFDVKD. In Cohort 3, a recovered donor had either two negative PCRs, clearance, or symptom resolution.

The gene calls are TRBV24-1 and TRBJ2-1; TRBD2 aligns across 7 bases. The TCR originated in a woman aged 50 to 65 who had recovered from COVID-19. Sequenced material: PBMCs or T cells enriched from blood (not recorded which). CDR3 nucleotides: TGTGCCACCAGTGATTTGAGGGTACAAGGGAGGGCCCCCTACAATGAGCAGTTCTTC. Encoded protein: CATSDLRVQGRAPYNEQFF.